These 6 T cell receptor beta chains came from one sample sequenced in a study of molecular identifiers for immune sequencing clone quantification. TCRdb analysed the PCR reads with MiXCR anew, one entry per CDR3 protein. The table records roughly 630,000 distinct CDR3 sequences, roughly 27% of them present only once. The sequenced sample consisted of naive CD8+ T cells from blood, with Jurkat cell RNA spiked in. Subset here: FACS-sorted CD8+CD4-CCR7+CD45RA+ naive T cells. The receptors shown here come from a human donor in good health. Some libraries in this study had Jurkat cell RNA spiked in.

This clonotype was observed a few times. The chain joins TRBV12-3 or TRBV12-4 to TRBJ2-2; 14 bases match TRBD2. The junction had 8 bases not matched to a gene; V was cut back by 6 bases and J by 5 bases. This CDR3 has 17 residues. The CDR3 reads CASSSGLAGVRTGELFF. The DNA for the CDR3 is TGTGCCAGCAGCTCGGGACTAGCGGGAGTTAGGACCGGGGAGCTGTTTTTT.

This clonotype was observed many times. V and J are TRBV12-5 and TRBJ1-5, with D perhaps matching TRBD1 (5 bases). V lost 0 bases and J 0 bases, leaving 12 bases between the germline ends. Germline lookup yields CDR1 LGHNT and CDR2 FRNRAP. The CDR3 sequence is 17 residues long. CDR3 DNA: TGTGCTAGTGGTTTGGTACGGGACCCATATAGCAATCAGCCCCAGCATTTT. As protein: CASGLVRDPYSNQPQHF.

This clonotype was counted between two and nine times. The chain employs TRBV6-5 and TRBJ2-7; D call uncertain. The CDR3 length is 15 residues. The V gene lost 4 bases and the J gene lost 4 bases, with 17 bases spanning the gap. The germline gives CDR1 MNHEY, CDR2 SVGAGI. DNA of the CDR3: TGTGCCAGCAGTTCACCGGTGGCAGGAATATACGAGCAGTACTTC. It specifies CASSSPVAGIYEQYF.

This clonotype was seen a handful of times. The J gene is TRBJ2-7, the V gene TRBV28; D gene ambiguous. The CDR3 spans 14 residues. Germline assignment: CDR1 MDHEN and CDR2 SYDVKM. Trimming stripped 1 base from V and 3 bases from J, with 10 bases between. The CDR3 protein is CASSLFVNNYEQYF. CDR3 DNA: TGTGCCAGCAGTTTATTCGTCAACAACTACGAGCAGTACTTC.

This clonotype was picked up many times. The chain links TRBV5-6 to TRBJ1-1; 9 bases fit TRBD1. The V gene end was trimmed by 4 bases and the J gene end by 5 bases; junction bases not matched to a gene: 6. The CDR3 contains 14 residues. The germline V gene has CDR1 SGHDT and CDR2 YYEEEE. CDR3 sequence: CASSLTGGQTEAFF. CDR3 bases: TGTGCCAGCAGCCTGACAGGGGGTCAGACTGAAGCTTTCTTT.

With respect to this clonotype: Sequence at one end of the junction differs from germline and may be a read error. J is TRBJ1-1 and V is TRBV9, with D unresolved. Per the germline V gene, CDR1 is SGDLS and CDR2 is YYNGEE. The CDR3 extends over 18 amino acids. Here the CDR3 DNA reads TGTGCCAGCAGCGAGAGTTATGGCGCTTGGAACACGAACACTGAAGCTTACTTT. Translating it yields CASSESYGAWNTNTEAYF. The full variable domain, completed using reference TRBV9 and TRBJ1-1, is DSGVTQTPKHLITATGQRVTLRCSPRSGDLSVYWYQQSLDQGLQFLIQYYNGEERAKGNILERFSAQQFPDLHSELNLSSLELGDSALYFCASSESYGAWNTNTEAYFGQGTRLTVV.